Following are 24 T cell receptor beta chains from one sample sequenced in a study of blood T cell repertoires in COVID-19 (dated by TCRdb to 2020 to 2022). The method behind the library was the immunoSEQ multiplex PCR assay. In TCRdb, the immuneACCESS table is reduced to in-frame sequences with V and J assigned. These tables do not hold every clone; where another copy was compared, an unresolved V gene accounts for under half, and the others remain unexplained. Across this sample there are over 110,000 clones, with 81% seen only once. Roughly 8% of the sample is held by the ten biggest clonotypes. The sample comprised peripheral blood. These TCRs come from a human donor in a cohort sampled during active COVID-19.

CDR3 sequence: CASSLGWDRPRDEQYF. The DNA for the CDR3 is TGTGCCAGCAGCTTAGGTTGGGACAGGCCCCGGGACGAGCAGTACTTC. V gene TRBV11-2 combines with J gene TRBJ2-7; 8 bases fit TRBD1. CDR1 is SGHAT, CDR2 FQNNGV, per germline. This CDR3 is 16 amino acids long. V trimming: 1 base; J trimming: 5 bases; junction bases outside the gene matches: 10.

The rearrangement links TRBV28 to TRBJ2-7; 8 bases are a match to TRBD1. V shed 10 bases, J shed 3 bases, and the junction held 5 bases outside the gene matches. The CDR3 is 12 amino acids. CDR1 is MDHEN and CDR2 is SYDVKM in the germline V gene. The CDR3 is CATKDRGYEQYF. CDR3 bases: TGTGCCACGAAAGACAGGGGCTACGAGCAGTACTTC.

Written as DNA, the CDR3 is TGTGCCAGCTCACCTTACGGGATGACAGGGGCCACTGAAGCTTTCTTT. Translated, it gives CASSPYGMTGATEAFF. The chain employs TRBV18 and TRBJ1-1; TRBD1 matches at 8 bases. The CDR3 is made up of 16 amino acids. J gave up 4 bases and V 3 bases, and 10 bases lay outside the gene matches. The germline V gene encodes CDR1 KGHSH and CDR2 LQKENI.

The chain links TRBV11-2 to TRBJ1-2, with TRBD1 identical over 7 bases. Germline V gives CDR1 SGHAT, CDR2 FQNNGV. There are 14 residues in the CDR3. Trimming at V came to 1 base and at J to 4 bases, leaving 3 bases not matched to a gene. CDR3 coding DNA: TGTGCCAGCAGCTTAGTACAGGGGATCTATGGCTACACCTTC. Encoded protein: CASSLVQGIYGYTF.

This clone was observed a single time. V gene TRBV21-1 combines with J gene TRBJ1-2; TRBD1 was called by the table and not checked on the DNA. TRBV21-1 is tagged as a pseudogene. This CDR3 has 14 residues. The CDR3 sequence: CASSRRGTDYGYTF. In DNA form, the CDR3 reads TGTGCCAGCAGCAGGAGGGGGACAGACTATGGCTACACCTTC.

The V call is TRBV6-2 or TRBV6-3, the J call TRBJ2-3, with 8 bases fitting TRBD2. The trim removed 5 bases at V and 2 bases at J, leaving 6 bases unmatched. The V gene's germline CDR1 is MNHEY and CDR2 SVGEGT. The CDR3 is 15 amino acids. CDR3 nucleotides: TGTGCCAGCAGTAAGGCTAGCGGGTACACAGATACGCAGTATTTT. Encoded protein: CASSKASGYTDTQYF.

The chain recombines TRBV27 with TRBJ2-7; 7 bases map to TRBD1. Germline V gives CDR1 MNHEY, CDR2 SMNVEV (reference sequence). The CDR3 spans 13 residues. V was clipped by 4 bases and J by 7 bases; unmatched bases: 7. CDR3 in DNA: TGTGCCAGCAGTTCAAACAGGGGTGGGGAGCAGTACTTC. It is translated as CASSSNRGGEQYF.

The chain combines TRBV19 with TRBJ1-2; the D is unclear. The germline CDR1 and CDR2 sequences are LNHDA and SQIVND (reference sequence). V was clipped by 6 bases and J by 4 bases, with 9 bases between them. This CDR3 has 12 residues. The CDR3 DNA reads as TGTGCCAGTAGCAGAACAGTCTATGGCTACACCTTC. Its translation is CASSRTVYGYTF. The full variable domain, rest sourced from reference TRBV19 and TRBJ1-2, is DGGITQSPKYLFRKEGQNVTLSCEQNLNHDAMYWYRQDPGQGLRLIYYSQIVNDFQKGDIAEGYSVSREKKESFPLTVTSAQKNPTAFYLCASSRTVYGYTFGSGTRLTVV.

J is TRBJ2-2 and V is TRBV12-5, with 11 nucleotides matching TRBD2. This CDR3 spans 19 amino acids. Germline-derived CDR1 and CDR2 are LGHNT and FRNRAP. V lost 6 bases to trimming and J lost 3 bases; unmatched junction nucleotides: 15. The CDR3 here is CASGPHLLAGERDTGELFF. The CDR3 DNA reads as TGTGCTAGTGGCCCCCATCTACTAGCGGGAGAAAGGGACACCGGGGAGCTGTTTTTT.

The rearrangement uses TRBV7-8 and TRBJ1-4; possibly TRBD1 for D (5 bases). Germline V CDR1 and CDR2: SGHVS, FQNEAQ. The CDR3 length is 16 residues. Trimming took off 5 bases at V and 8 bases at J, with 21 bases between the two ends. The CDR3 reads CASSPVDRGGREKLFF. Here the CDR3 DNA reads TGTGCCAGCAGCCCAGTGGATAGGGGAGGCAGGGAAAAACTGTTTTTT.

J is TRBJ2-1 and V is TRBV29-1; possibly TRBD2 for D (7 bases). CDR1 SQVTM and CDR2 ANQGSEA come from the germline V gene. The CDR3 runs to 13 residues. The germline V and J ends were trimmed by 4 bases and 7 bases, with 14 bases remaining between them. The CDR3: CSVVRGGGNEQFF. The CDR3 region has the DNA TGCAGCGTTGTCCGGGGAGGGGGAAATGAGCAGTTCTTC.

The rearrangement uses TRBV7-9 and TRBJ2-3; maybe TRBD1 (6 bases). Germline CDR1 SEHNR, CDR2 FQNEAQ (reference sequence). The V gene lost 5 bases and the J gene lost 0 bases, with 9 bases spanning the gap. The CDR3 loop spans 14 amino acids. The DNA of the CDR3 is TGTGCCAGCAGCCAGAGGGGGAGCACAGATACGCAGTATTTT. It codes for CASSQRGSTDTQYF.

In nucleotides, the CDR3 is TGTGCCAAAGGAGGGGGCCGGAGACAGTCCTACGAGCAGTACTTC. Its translation is CAKGGGRRQSYEQYF. The chain has TRBV14 and TRBJ2-7; D possibly corresponds to TRBD1 (7 bases). Deletions cut 10 bases from V and 1 base from J, with 20 bases between. CDR1 SGHDN and CDR2 FVKESK come from the germline V gene. This CDR3 contains 15 residues.

This chain links TRBV9 with TRBJ2-1, with D perhaps TRBD2 (5 bases). The V end was cut by 1 base, the J end by 1 base, with 9 bases between. The germline gives CDR1 SGDLS, CDR2 YYNGEE. The length of the CDR3 is 15 residues. The CDR3 DNA reads TGTGCCAGCAGCGTATCGGAGGATTCCTACAATGAGCAGTTCTTC. Its protein product is CASSVSEDSYNEQFF.

The V call is TRBV18, the J call TRBJ1-2; tentatively, D is TRBD1 (5 bases). V was shortened by 3 bases and J by 4 bases, with 12 bases between the two germline ends. Germline V gene sequence: CDR1 KGHSH, CDR2 LQKENI. The CDR3 totals 14 residues. For the CDR3, the DNA is TGTGCCAGCTCACCTCCAGACAGTCTCTATGGCTACACCTTC. As protein: CASSPPDSLYGYTF.

This clone has a handful of counts. The chain uses TRBV24-1 and TRBJ2-5, with D possibly matching TRBD1 (6 bases). CDR3 length: 17 residues. With 0 bases removed from V and 2 bases from J, the gap between germline ends came to 15 bases. Germline V gene data show CDR1 as KGHDR and CDR2 as SFDVKD. Here the CDR3 reads CATSDLDTGLGQETQYF. The CDR3 coding sequence is TGTGCCACCAGTGATTTGGACACAGGGCTGGGGCAAGAGACCCAGTACTTC.

V is TRBV11-1 and J is TRBJ2-7; D may be TRBD1 (6 bases). V lost 1 base and J 3 bases, leaving 16 bases between the germline ends. CDR1 is SGHAT, CDR2 FQDESV, per germline (reference sequence). The CDR3 length is 16 residues. CDR3 DNA sequence: TGTGCCAGCAGCTTAGACTTTCCAAGGGGGATCTACGAGCAGTACTTC. This encodes CASSLDFPRGIYEQYF.

This CDR3 reads CASSLLWTSGSARFYEQYF. The DNA for the CDR3 is TGTGCCAGCAGCCTTTTATGGACTAGCGGGAGTGCTCGTTTCTACGAGCAGTACTTC. The V and J genes are TRBV7-9 and TRBJ2-7, with 13 bases fitting TRBD2. Germline V CDR1 and CDR2: SEHNR, FQNEAQ (reference sequence). This CDR3 is built from 19 residues. After removal of 5 bases from V and 3 bases from J, the junction contained 16 bases not matched to a gene.

The J gene is TRBJ1-3, the V gene TRBV3-1 (or the pseudogene TRBV3-2), with 7 bases matching TRBD1. This CDR3 contains 17 residues. In germline, CDR1 is LGHDT, CDR2 YNNKEL (reference sequence). With V trimmed by 4 bases and J by 5 bases, 14 bases remained unmatched. CDR3 DNA sequence: TGTGCCAGCAGCCGACAGGGAAGGTATAGCAGCAGAAACACCATATATTTT. Its protein is CASSRQGRYSSRNTIYF.

The table lists this clone with a few counts. This chain joins TRBV5-1 and TRBJ2-2; 8 nucleotides agree with TRBD2. The germline V gene has CDR1 SGHRS and CDR2 YFSETQ. The CDR3 is 15 amino acids. J lost 5 bases, V lost 0 bases, and 3 bases had no gene match. DNA of the CDR3: TGCGCCAGCAGCTTGGTAGCGGGAAGGACCGGGGAGCTGTTTTTT. It specifies CASSLVAGRTGELFF. The whole variable domain, filled in from reference TRBV5-1 and TRBJ2-2, reads KAGVTQTPRYLIKTRGQQVTLSCSPISGHRSVSWYQQTPGQGLQFLFEYFSETQRNKGNFPGRFSGRQFSNSRSEMNVSTLELGDSALYLCASSLVAGRTGELFFGEGSRLTVL.

The chain employs TRBV19 and TRBJ2-2; the match to TRBD1 covers 9 bases. The V segment lost 4 bases and the J segment 5 bases; nucleotides outside the gene matches: 5. Germline loops: CDR1 LNHDA, CDR2 SQIVND (reference sequence). This CDR3 is 15 amino acids long. In DNA, the CDR3 is TGTGCCAGTAGTACTACCGGGACAGGGACCGGGGAGCTGTTTTTT. Protein: CASSTTGTGTGELFF.

This clone has only a few counts. The chain uses TRBV20-1 and TRBJ1-2; 7 bases match TRBD1. V shed 5 bases, J shed 8 bases, and the junction held 5 bases outside the gene matches. The CDR3 is made up of 11 amino acids. Germline V lookup: CDR1 DFQATT, CDR2 SNEGSKA (reference sequence). CDR3 in amino acids: CSALRQGGYTF. The CDR3 coding sequence is TGCAGTGCTCTTAGACAGGGCGGCTACACCTTC.

The chain uses TRBV6-4 and TRBJ2-3; TRBD2 agrees at 14 bases. V dropped 5 bases and J dropped 4; count of bases not matched to a gene: 5. The CDR3 spans 16 residues. CDR1 is MRHNA and CDR2 is SNTAGT in the germline V gene. CDR3 bases: TGTGCCAGCAGTCCCGGACTAGCGGGAGGCCCAGATACGCAGTATTTT. Amino acids: CASSPGLAGGPDTQYF.

The V call is TRBV7-2, the J call TRBJ2-7; D remains unclear. Trimming left V 2 bases short and J 3 bases short, with 5 bases between. This CDR3 is built from 12 residues. The V gene's germline CDR1 is SGHTA and CDR2 FQGNSA. The CDR3 loop is CASSLYGYEQYF. The CDR3 DNA reads as TGTGCCAGCAGCTTATACGGCTACGAGCAGTACTTC.